Listed here are 12 T cell receptor beta chains from one sample, sequenced in a study of blood T cell repertoires in COVID-19 (dated by TCRdb to 2020 to 2021). The library was produced with the immunoSEQ multiplex PCR assay. The source is immuneACCESS, and TCRdb retained only in-frame sequences with V and J called. Part of the clones is not carried over; for the studies checked, unresolved V genes explain less than half of this, and the remainder is unexplained. This sample comprises about 80,000 clones, roughly 89% of them detected only once. The top ten constitute 1.5% to 2% of the sample. Sequencing was done on a sample of peripheral blood. Source of these receptors: a woman between 50 and 59 years old in a cohort sampled during active COVID-19.

V gene TRBV19 combines with J gene TRBJ2-3; D possibly corresponds to TRBD2 (8 bases). The V end lost 2 bases, the J end lost 3 bases, and 27 bases lay between the germline ends. The CDR3 runs 20 residues. Per the germline V gene, CDR1 is LNHDA and CDR2 is SQIVND (reference sequence). CDR3 DNA sequence: TGTGCCAGTAGTATAAGGGGGCCTGGAACCAGCGGGAGTGGTACAGATACGCAGTATTTT. This sequence encodes CASSIRGPGTSGSGTDTQYF. Variable domain in full (rest from reference TRBV19 and TRBJ2-3): DGGITQSPKYLFRKEGQNVTLSCEQNLNHDAMYWYRQDPGQGLRLIYYSQIVNDFQKGDIAEGYSVSREKKESFPLTVTSAQKNPTAFYLCASSIRGPGTSGSGTDTQYFGPGTRLTVL.

The V gene is TRBV28, the J gene TRBJ1-2; 10 bases line up with TRBD1. V lost 6 bases to trimming and J lost 3 bases; unmatched junction nucleotides: 4. CDR1 is MDHEN and CDR2 is SYDVKM in the germline V gene. This CDR3 region has 14 residues. For the CDR3, the DNA is TGTGCCAGCAGCTCAGGACAGGGGGACTATGGCTACACCTTC. It specifies CASSSGQGDYGYTF.

This sequence joins TRBV5-4 and TRBJ2-3, with 9 bases that match TRBD1. This CDR3 comprises 15 residues. Trimming removed 5 bases from V and 0 bases from J; junction bases left unmatched: 4. Germline V gives CDR1 SGHNT, CDR2 YYREEE (reference sequence). In DNA form, the CDR3 reads TGTGCCAGCAGTTCTGGACAGGGGAGCACAGATACGCAGTATTTT. Translation: CASSSGQGSTDTQYF. Full variable domain (remainder filled in from reference TRBV5-4 and TRBJ2-3): ETGVTQSPTHLIKTRGQQVTLRCSSQSGHNTVSWYQQALGQGPQFIFQYYREEENGRGNFPPRFSGLQFPNYSSELNVNALELDDSALYLCASSSGQGSTDTQYFGPGTRLTVL.

This chain uses TRBV13 with TRBJ1-3; D is unclear. The CDR3 is 18 amino acids. V was clipped by 5 bases and J by 0 bases, with 20 bases between them. Germline V gene data show CDR1 as PRHDT and CDR2 as FYEKMQ (reference sequence). CDR3 sequence reads: CASSQSHLLTRSGNTIYF. In nucleotides, the CDR3 is TGTGCCAGCAGCCAATCACACTTACTGACACGCTCTGGAAACACCATATATTTT. Supplemented by reference TRBV13 and TRBJ1-3, the full variable domain reads AAGVIQSPRHLIKEKRETATLKCYPIPRHDTVYWYQQGPGQDPQFLISFYEKMQSDKGSIPDRFSAQQFSDYHSELNMSSLELGDSALYFCASSQSHLLTRSGNTIYFGEGSWLTVV.

The V call is TRBV13, the J call TRBJ1-4; maybe TRBD1 (5 bases). The CDR3 is 15 residues long. The germline gives CDR1 PRHDT, CDR2 FYEKMQ (reference sequence). Trimming took 0 bases from V and 4 from J, leaving 9 bases between them. The CDR3 bases are TGTGCCAGCAGCTTAGGGGCAGGGTTTAATGAAAAACTGTTTTTT. Residues: CASSLGAGFNEKLFF.

The V call is TRBV18, the J call TRBJ1-2, with D possibly being TRBD1 (6 bases). This CDR3 is 15 amino acids long. V was cut by 3 bases and J by 3 bases, with 14 bases left in between. Germline V gives CDR1 KGHSH, CDR2 LQKENI. The CDR3 DNA reads as TGTGCCAGCTCACCGAACAGGGCGGGCGACTATGGCTACACCTTC. Encoded protein: CASSPNRAGDYGYTF. Full variable domain (outside the CDR3, taken from reference TRBV18 and TRBJ1-2): NAGVMQNPRHLVRRRGQEARLRCSPMKGHSHVYWYRQLPEEGLKFMVYLQKENIIDESGMPKERFSAEFPKEGPSILRIQQVVRGDSAAYFCASSPNRAGDYGYTFGSGTRLTVV.

V and J are TRBV15 and TRBJ2-1; TRBD2 matches at 9 bases. Trimming took 1 base from V and 1 from J; bases not matched to a gene: 5. Germline-derived CDR1 and CDR2 are LNHNV and YYDKDF (reference sequence). The CDR3 contains 17 residues. This chain's CDR3 is CATSRVAGAPSYNEQFF. The CDR3 DNA reads as TGTGCCACCAGCAGAGTAGCGGGGGCCCCTTCCTACAATGAGCAGTTCTTC.

This chain uses TRBV7-2 with TRBJ2-5; D not resolved. V dropped 5 bases and J dropped 4 bases, with 17 bases sitting between them. The CDR3 is 15 amino acids. CDR1 is SGHTA, CDR2 FQGNSA, per germline. Here the CDR3 reads CASSPKGVFGETQYF. DNA for the CDR3: TGTGCCAGCAGCCCTAAAGGAGTTTTTGGAGAGACCCAGTACTTC.

This chain uses TRBV11-3 with TRBJ1-1; D call uncertain. Germline V lookup: CDR1 SGHNT, CDR2 YENEEA. The CDR3 spans 14 residues. Trimming removed 0 bases at V and 4 bases at J, with 9 bases between. The CDR3 region has the DNA TGTGCCAGCAGCTTAGACACGGTGAGCACTGAAGCTTTCTTT. It codes for CASSLDTVSTEAFF.

This chain links TRBV28 with TRBJ2-1, with TRBD2 matching 12 bases. Germline-derived CDR1 and CDR2 are MDHEN and SYDVKM. Unmatched junction bases numbered 6, after V lost 3 bases and J lost 6 bases. The CDR3 is 16 amino acids. The CDR3 nucleotides read TGTGCCAGCAGTTTGGTGACTAGCGGGAGAATCAATGAGCAGTTCTTC. Translation: CASSLVTSGRINEQFF.

The chain couples TRBV6-5 to TRBJ2-3, with D tentatively TRBD1 (5 bases). V was pared by 2 bases and J by 5 bases, with 5 bases between. Germline assignment: CDR1 MNHEY and CDR2 SVGAGI. This CDR3 is 12 amino acids long. The CDR3 is CASSYTGDTQYF. In nucleotides, the CDR3 is TGTGCCAGCAGTTACACAGGAGATACGCAGTATTTT.

This sequence joins TRBV11-1 and TRBJ2-1; a possible D gene is TRBD2 (6 bases). The CDR3 runs to 16 residues. Germline V gives CDR1 SGHAT, CDR2 FQDESV (reference sequence). V gave up 6 bases and J gave up 2 bases, with 17 bases separating them. DNA for the CDR3: TGTGCCAGCAGTCCGGAGCGGGTCCAGCCCTACAATGAGCAGTTCTTC. Amino acids: CASSPERVQPYNEQFF.